These T cell receptor beta chains were read from a single sample in a study of T cell responses to AZD1222 COVID-19 vaccine. The repertoire was sequenced with immunoSEQ multiplex PCR; TCRdb's copy has only in-frame clones and lacks some. The sample consists of some 130,000 clones, about 89% of them appearing once. The material was peripheral blood, obtained on day 0 of AZD1222 vaccination. The origin of the receptors is an adult in good health. Each CDR3 is given with its conserved first and last residue. D genes are given only for firm matches. Size is omitted from some rows. Given values are once, few, many or a class for expanded clones.

J: TRBJ2-6
V: TRBV3-1/TRBV3-2
D: TRBD2
length: 17
size: -
CDR3: CASSLGLAGTGANVLTF
DNA: TGTGCCAGCAGCCTAGGACTAGCGGGGACTGGGGCCAACGTCCTGACTTTC

J: TRBJ1-1
V: TRBV30
D: -
length: 13
size: -
CDR3: CAWKGLMNTEAFF
DNA: TGTGCCTGGAAGGGTCTAATGAACACTGAAGCTTTCTTT

J: TRBJ1-3
V: TRBV3-1/TRBV3-2
D: TRBD1
length: 13
size: few
CDR3: CASSRTGGDTIYF
DNA: TGTGCCAGCAGCAGGACAGGGGGGGACACCATATATTTT

J: TRBJ2-7
V: TRBV27
D: -
length: 14
size: -
CDR3: CASSSPTLAVEQYF
DNA: TGTGCCAGCAGTTCCCCGACATTAGCGGTCGAGCAGTACTTC

J: TRBJ1-3
V: TRBV6-2/TRBV6-3
D: -
length: 13
size: -
CDR3: CASSYSTSNTIYF
DNA: TGTGCCAGCAGTTACTCGACTTCGAACACCATATATTTT

J: TRBJ2-7
V: TRBV7-2
D: TRBD2
length: 17
size: many
CDR3: CASSLISGGSSTYEQYF
DNA: TGTGCCAGCAGCCTGATTAGCGGGGGTTCCTCAACCTACGAGCAGTACTTC

J: TRBJ2-1
V: TRBV13
D: TRBD1
length: 17
size: -
CDR3: CASSSRDREYFWNEQFF
DNA: TGTGCCAGCAGCTCACGGGACAGGGAATATTTTTGGAATGAGCAGTTCTTC

J: TRBJ2-2
V: TRBV5-5
D: TRBD1
length: 15
size: once
CDR3: CASSSPGGAAGELFF
DNA: TGTGCCAGCAGCTCACCAGGGGGCGCGGCCGGGGAGCTGTTTTTT

J: TRBJ2-2
V: TRBV7-2
D: -
length: 12
size: -
CDR3: CASSLLRGGLFF
DNA: TGTGCCAGCAGCTTACTTAGGGGAGGGCTGTTTTTT

J: TRBJ2-3
V: TRBV5-1
D: TRBD1
length: 16
size: -
CDR3: CASSLAMDRSTDTQYF
DNA: TGCGCCAGCAGCTTGGCCATGGACAGGTCCACAGATACGCAGTATTTT

J: TRBJ1-2
V: TRBV14
D: -
length: 13
size: few
CDR3: CASSLPGHYGYTF
DNA: TGTGCCAGCAGCCTTCCCGGACACTATGGCTACACCTTC

J: TRBJ2-5
V: TRBV19
D: -
length: 16
size: -
CDR3: CASKGQGPQSRETQYF
DNA: TGTGCCAGTAAAGGCCAAGGACCGCAGTCCAGAGAGACCCAGTACTTC

J: TRBJ2-5
V: TRBV12-5
D: -
length: 13
size: -
CDR3: CASGPRGGAPQYF
DNA: TGTGCTAGTGGTCCCCGGGGTGGCGCGCCCCAGTACTTC

J: TRBJ1-2
V: TRBV6-5
D: TRBD1
length: 14
size: -
CDR3: CASSTTGMFGGYTF
DNA: TGTGCCAGTAGTACGACAGGGATGTTTGGCGGCTACACCTTC

J: TRBJ1-2
V: TRBV7-3
D: -
length: 13
size: -
CDR3: CASRDPGDYGYTF
DNA: TGTGCCAGCAGGGACCCAGGGGACTATGGCTACACCTTC

J: TRBJ2-5
V: TRBV7-2
D: TRBD2
length: 16
size: -
CDR3: CASSSSGTSVWETQYF
DNA: TGTGCCAGCAGCTCCTCCGGGACTAGCGTATGGGAGACCCAGTACTTC

J: TRBJ2-2
V: TRBV7-7
D: -
length: 13
size: few
CDR3: CASSPDRSGELFF
DNA: TGTGCCAGCAGCCCAGATCGGTCCGGGGAGCTGTTTTTT

J: TRBJ2-5
V: TRBV5-1
D: -
length: 10
size: -
CDR3: CASSRVTQYF
DNA: TGCGCCAGCAGCAGAGTAACCCAGTACTTC

J: TRBJ1-5
V: TRBV2
D: -
length: 14
size: -
CDR3: CASSASTQHQPQHF
DNA: TGTGCCAGCAGTGCGTCGACCCAGCATCAGCCCCAGCATTTT

J: TRBJ2-3
V: TRBV7-9
D: -
length: 15
size: -
CDR3: CASSLATGLSDTQYF
DNA: TGTGCCAGCAGCTTAGCTACAGGGTTGTCAGATACGCAGTATTTT

J: TRBJ2-1
V: TRBV12-3/TRBV12-4
D: -
length: 12
size: -
CDR3: CASKWSKNEQFF
DNA: TGTGCCAGCAAGTGGTCGAAGAATGAGCAGTTCTTC

J: TRBJ1-1
V: TRBV18
D: -
length: 14
size: -
CDR3: CASSWGRGETEAFF
DNA: TGTGCCAGCTCCTGGGGCCGAGGTGAGACTGAAGCTTTCTTT

J: TRBJ2-7
V: TRBV10-2
D: -
length: 12
size: -
CDR3: CASSETGYEQYF
DNA: TGCGCCAGCAGTGAGACAGGCTACGAGCAGTACTTC

J: TRBJ1-1
V: TRBV3-1/TRBV3-2
D: -
length: 13
size: -
CDR3: CASSPVVGGEAFF
DNA: TGTGCCAGCAGCCCCGTGGTGGGAGGGGAAGCTTTCTTT

J: TRBJ1-2
V: TRBV3-1/TRBV3-2
D: -
length: 14
size: -
CDR3: CASSRETGYYGYTF
DNA: TGTGCCAGCAGCCGAGAGACAGGATACTATGGCTACACCTTC

J: TRBJ2-7
V: TRBV3-1/TRBV3-2
D: TRBD2
length: 14
size: -
CDR3: CASSQFPGGGEQYF
DNA: TGTGCCAGCAGCCAGTTCCCGGGAGGCGGAGAGCAGTACTTC

J: TRBJ2-6
V: TRBV12-5
D: -
length: 16
size: -
CDR3: CASGLGQGTGANVLTF
DNA: TGTGCTAGTGGTTTGGGTCAGGGGACTGGGGCCAACGTCCTGACTTTC

J: TRBJ1-1
V: TRBV6-5
D: -
length: 14
size: -
CDR3: CASSLNRDLTEAFF
DNA: TGTGCCAGCAGCCTAAACAGGGATTTGACTGAAGCTTTCTTT

J: TRBJ1-5
V: TRBV27
D: TRBD1
length: 16
size: -
CDR3: CASSLTGQGANQPQHF
DNA: TGTGCCAGCAGTTTAACCGGACAGGGGGCCAATCAGCCCCAGCATTTT

J: TRBJ2-3
V: TRBV6-2/TRBV6-3
D: -
length: 14
size: -
CDR3: CASSPTSPTDTQYF
DNA: TGTGCCAGCAGCCCAACTAGTCCCACAGATACGCAGTATTTT

J: TRBJ2-7
V: TRBV27
D: -
length: 14
size: once
CDR3: CASSLGQTSYEQYF
DNA: TGTGCCAGCAGTTTAGGGCAGACGTCCTACGAGCAGTACTTC

J: TRBJ1-4
V: TRBV14
D: TRBD1
length: 20
size: -
CDR3: CASSQDVGGTGVGRNEKLFF
DNA: TGTGCCAGCAGCCAAGATGTCGGTGGGACAGGGGTAGGAAGGAATGAAAAACTGTTTTTT

J: TRBJ2-1
V: TRBV29-1
D: TRBD2
length: 14
size: -
CDR3: CSAASGGKYNEQFF
DNA: TGCAGCGCAGCTAGCGGGGGGAAATACAATGAGCAGTTCTTC

J: TRBJ1-2
V: TRBV7-6
D: -
length: 15
size: -
CDR3: CASSSDMRRNYGYTF
DNA: TGTGCCAGCAGCTCCGACATGCGGCGCAACTATGGCTACACCTTC

J: TRBJ2-3
V: TRBV9
D: TRBD2
length: 16
size: -
CDR3: CASSVTAGGQPDTQYF
DNA: TGTGCCAGCAGCGTAACAGCGGGGGGCCAACCAGATACGCAGTATTTT

J: TRBJ1-1
V: TRBV27
D: -
length: 13
size: -
CDR3: CASTSGRGYKSFF
DNA: TGTGCCAGCACCTCCGGACGGGGTTACAAGTCTTTCTTT

J: TRBJ2-7
V: TRBV7-9
D: TRBD2
length: 16
size: -
CDR3: CASSFMSGVDTYEQYF
DNA: TGTGCCAGCAGCTTTATGAGCGGGGTTGACACCTACGAGCAGTACTTC

J: TRBJ1-1
V: TRBV6-5
D: TRBD1
length: 14
size: -
CDR3: CASSPRGWDTEAFF
DNA: TGTGCCAGCAGTCCCAGGGGGTGGGACACTGAAGCTTTCTTT

J: TRBJ1-2
V: TRBV14
D: TRBD1
length: 14
size: -
CDR3: CASSPRDSYYGYTF
DNA: TGTGCCAGCAGCCCCCGGGACAGTTACTATGGCTACACCTTC

J: TRBJ2-7
V: TRBV5-6
D: TRBD2
length: 12
size: -
CDR3: CASSTREGEQYF
DNA: TGTGCCAGCAGCACACGGGAGGGGGAGCAGTACTTC

J: TRBJ2-2
V: TRBV19
D: -
length: 13
size: -
CDR3: CASSVQGTGELFF
DNA: TGTGCCAGTAGTGTACAGGGCACCGGGGAGCTGTTTTTT

J: TRBJ1-2
V: TRBV9
D: TRBD1
length: 17
size: -
CDR3: CASSYRRQTGERYGYTF
DNA: TGTGCCAGCAGCTATCGCCGCCAGACAGGGGAGCGCTATGGCTACACCTTC

J: TRBJ1-2
V: TRBV10-1
D: -
length: 14
size: large
CDR3: CASSESQGWSGYTF
DNA: TGCGCCAGCAGTGAGTCGCAGGGCTGGAGTGGCTACACCTTC

J: TRBJ1-2
V: TRBV2
D: TRBD1
length: 15
size: few
CDR3: CASRPTGIRSYGYTF
DNA: TGTGCCAGCCGCCCGACAGGGATTAGGAGCTATGGCTACACCTTC

J: TRBJ1-2
V: TRBV5-6
D: -
length: 14
size: -
CDR3: CASSLGFLGYGYTF
DNA: TGTGCCAGCAGCTTAGGCTTTTTGGGCTATGGCTACACCTTC

J: TRBJ2-7
V: TRBV27
D: -
length: 14
size: -
CDR3: CASSLGRQSYEQYF
DNA: TGTGCCAGCAGTTTGGGAAGACAGAGCTACGAGCAGTACTTC

J: TRBJ2-3
V: TRBV5-4
D: TRBD2
length: 17
size: -
CDR3: CASSLVSGTRGTDTQYF
DNA: TGTGCCAGCAGCTTGGTTTCTGGGACTAGGGGTACAGATACGCAGTATTTT

J: TRBJ1-2
V: TRBV19
D: -
length: 11
size: once
CDR3: CASLRGYGYTF
DNA: TGTGCCAGTTTGCGGGGGTATGGCTACACCTTC

J: TRBJ2-1
V: TRBV5-6
D: TRBD2
length: 16
size: once
CDR3: CASKIYRQTSGGEQFF
DNA: TGTGCCAGCAAAATATACCGGCAAACTAGCGGGGGAGAGCAGTTCTTC

J: TRBJ2-3
V: TRBV24-1
D: -
length: 15
size: -
CDR3: CATSDSGRITDTQYF
DNA: TGTGCCACCAGTGATTCGGGACGGATCACAGATACGCAGTATTTT

J: TRBJ1-5
V: TRBV28
D: -
length: 15
size: -
CDR3: CASRRRSQGGQPQHF
DNA: TGTGCCAGCAGGAGACGGTCACAGGGCGGTCAGCCCCAGCATTTT

J: TRBJ1-2
V: TRBV6-1
D: -
length: 14
size: -
CDR3: CASSEGGSNYGYTF
DNA: TGTGCCAGCAGTGAAGGAGGATCTAACTATGGCTACACCTTC

J: TRBJ1-1
V: TRBV7-9
D: -
length: 13
size: -
CDR3: CASSWDSAGRAFF
DNA: TGTGCCAGCAGCTGGGATTCCGCAGGTCGAGCTTTCTTT

J: TRBJ1-1
V: TRBV28
D: -
length: 15
size: -
CDR3: CASSSLTGMNTEAFF
DNA: TGTGCCAGCAGTTCATTGACAGGAATGAACACTGAAGCTTTCTTT

J: TRBJ2-1
V: TRBV18
D: TRBD2
length: 18
size: -
CDR3: CASSPITTSGSSYNEQFF
DNA: TGTGCCAGCTCACCCATAACAACTAGCGGCAGCTCCTACAATGAGCAGTTCTTC

J: TRBJ2-7
V: TRBV3-1/TRBV3-2
D: -
length: 16
size: -
CDR3: CASSQGLRAPLYEQYF
DNA: TGTGCCAGCAGCCAAGGTCTCCGGGCCCCCCTTTACGAGCAGTACTTC

J: TRBJ1-5
V: TRBV2
D: -
length: 14
size: -
CDR3: CASRRTDSNQPQHF
DNA: TGTGCCAGCAGGAGGACAGATAGCAATCAGCCCCAGCATTTT

J: TRBJ1-2
V: TRBV4-1
D: -
length: 15
size: -
CDR3: CASSQAGTPNYGYTF
DNA: TGCGCCAGCAGCCAAGCCGGGACTCCGAACTATGGCTACACCTTC

J: TRBJ1-2
V: TRBV6-1
D: -
length: 12
size: -
CDR3: CASSETPDGYTF
DNA: TGTGCCAGCAGTGAAACGCCGGACGGCTACACCTTC

J: TRBJ1-1
V: TRBV29-1
D: -
length: 13
size: -
CDR3: CSVERQWNTEAFF
DNA: TGCAGCGTTGAAAGGCAGTGGAACACTGAAGCTTTCTTT